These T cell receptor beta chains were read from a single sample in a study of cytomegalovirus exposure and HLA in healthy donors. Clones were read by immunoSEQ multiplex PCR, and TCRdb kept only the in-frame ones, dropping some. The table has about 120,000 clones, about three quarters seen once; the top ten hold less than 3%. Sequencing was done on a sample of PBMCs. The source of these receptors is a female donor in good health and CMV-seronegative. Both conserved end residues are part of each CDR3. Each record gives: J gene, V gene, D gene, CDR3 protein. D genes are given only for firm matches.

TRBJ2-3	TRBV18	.	CASSRVTSAQYF
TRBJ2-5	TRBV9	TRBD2	CASSDLERGGRETQYF
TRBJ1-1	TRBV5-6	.	CASSFQTEAFF
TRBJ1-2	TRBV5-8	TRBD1	CAGWDRTNYGYTF
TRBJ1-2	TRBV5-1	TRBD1	CASSGAGTGDNYGYTF
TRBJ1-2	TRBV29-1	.	CSVPRVSSSGYTF
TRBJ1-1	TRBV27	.	CASSLTKNTEAFF
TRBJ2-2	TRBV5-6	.	CASSTGHPNTGELFF
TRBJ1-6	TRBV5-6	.	CASSFYRDRAVSPLHF
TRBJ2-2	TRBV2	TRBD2	CASRGQGLAVTGELFF
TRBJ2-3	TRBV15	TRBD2	CATSRSGLAGHTDTQYF
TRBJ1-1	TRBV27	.	CASSPSTTRNTEAFF
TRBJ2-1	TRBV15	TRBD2	CATSPVPTSGGRPFNEQFF
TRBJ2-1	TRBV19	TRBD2	CASSPISSGVSYNEQFF
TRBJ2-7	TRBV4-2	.	CASSQDEVNGEQYF
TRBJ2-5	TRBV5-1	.	CASSLVAGAGETQYF
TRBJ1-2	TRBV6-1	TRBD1	CASSELGQGSFYTF
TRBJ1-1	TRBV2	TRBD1	CASTTTGETEAFF
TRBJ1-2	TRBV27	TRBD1	CASKRDRDYGYTF
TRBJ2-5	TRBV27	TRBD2	CASSLGTSVQTQYF
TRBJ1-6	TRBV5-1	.	CASSLDRPPSPLHF